The 22 T cell receptor beta chains listed next were all sequenced from one sample in a study. TCRdb re-called the RT-PCR reads through MiXCR, storing one row per CDR3 protein. Of about 700,000 distinct CDR3 sequences listed, 14% are singletons. The source material was memory CD4+ T cells from blood. The receptor set was obtained from a female donor in good health, serving as a healthy control.

This clonotype was counted at least ten times. The genes are TRBV12-3 or TRBV12-4 and TRBJ1-4; D unresolved. The CDR3 has 14 residues. V was pared by 4 bases and J by 2 bases, with 8 bases between. The CDR3 nucleotides read TGTGCCAGCAGTTGGGTGGCGACTAATGAAAAACTGTTTTTT. Its translation is CASSWVATNEKLFF.

In nucleotides, the CDR3 is TGTGCCAGCAGCGGCCGGACTGGGATTAACTATGGCTACACCTTC. Amino acid sequence: CASSGRTGINYGYTF. This chain links TRBV7-2 with TRBJ1-2; no clear D gene. Germline V gene sequence: CDR1 SGHTA, CDR2 FQGNSA. V shed 5 bases and J shed 1 base, with 14 bases lying between them. The CDR3 sequence is 15 residues long.

This clonotype was counted between two and nine times. CDR3 coding DNA: TGTGCCAGCAGCTCCAACCGGGACAGGGGGATCTCTGGGGCCAACGTCCTGACTTTC. Translated, it gives CASSSNRDRGISGANVLTF. The chain links TRBV12-3 or TRBV12-4 to TRBJ2-6, with TRBD1 matching over 11 bases. This CDR3 has 19 amino acids. After removal of 6 bases from V and 0 bases from J, the junction contained 10 bases not matched to a gene.

The table lists this clonotype with many counts. The chain combines TRBV20-1 with TRBJ2-7; tentative D call: TRBD2 (6 bases). The CDR3 covers 17 residues. With 0 bases removed from V and 6 bases from J, the gap between germline ends came to 24 bases. Germline V gene data show CDR1 as DFQATT and CDR2 as SNEGSKA (reference sequence). CDR3 protein: CSARDTVRGRKRSEQYF. The CDR3, as DNA: TGCAGTGCTAGAGACACGGTTCGGGGGAGAAAGAGGAGCGAGCAGTACTTC.

Many counts were recorded for this clonotype. This chain connects TRBV6-5 to TRBJ2-7; the D gene is possibly TRBD1 (6 bases). V was cut by 0 bases and J by 9 bases, with 18 bases left in between. Germline loops: CDR1 MNHEY, CDR2 SVGAGI. This CDR3 comprises 15 residues. The CDR3 spells CASSYSGQLPSVQYF. The CDR3 coding sequence is TGTGCCAGCAGTTACTCAGGACAGCTCCCCTCAGTGCAGTACTTC.

This clonotype has at least ten counts. CDR3 nucleotides: TGTGCCATCAGCTTAGACAGGGGCTTCGCCGCGAACACTGAAGCTTTCTTT. Protein sequence: CAISLDRGFAANTEAFF. This rearrangement joins TRBV10-3 to TRBJ1-1, with TRBD1 matching over 8 bases. Germline CDR1 reads ENHRY; CDR2 reads SYGVKD. The junction had 13 bases not matched to a gene; V was cut back by 6 bases and J by 1 base. The CDR3 spans 17 residues.

This clonotype came up a few times. The chain employs TRBV29-1 and TRBJ2-5; D gene uncertain. Germline CDR1 SQVTM, CDR2 ANQGSEA. This CDR3 has 11 amino acids. The V end lost 5 bases, the J end lost 0 bases, and 4 bases lay between the germline ends. This CDR3 reads CSVSYQETQYF. In nucleotides, the CDR3 is TGCAGCGTTTCGTACCAAGAGACCCAGTACTTC.

The rearrangement uses TRBV3-1 and TRBJ2-7; 12 bases line up with TRBD2. The germline CDR1 and CDR2 sequences are LGHDT and YNNKEL (reference sequence). V shed 1 base, J shed 5 bases, and the junction held 6 bases outside the gene matches. This CDR3 has 16 residues. CDR3 coding DNA: TGTGCCAGCAGCCAAGGACTAGCGGGAGTTCGGCACGAGCAGTACTTC. It translates to CASSQGLAGVRHEQYF.

The chain has TRBV7-8 and TRBJ1-4; a possible D gene is TRBD1 (6 bases). The CDR3 spans 17 residues. Looked up from germline, CDR1 is SGHVS and CDR2 is FQNEAQ. With 5 bases removed from V and 8 bases from J, the gap between germline ends came to 24 bases. The CDR3 loop is CASSMIGGGALGEKLFF. The CDR3 DNA follows: TGTGCCAGCAGCATGATAGGCGGGGGGGCCCTCGGGGAAAAACTGTTTTTT.

This clonotype was observed a few times. The chain couples TRBV6-2 or TRBV6-3 to TRBJ2-2; TRBD2 might be the D (6 bases). The CDR3 is 16 amino acids. The germline CDR1 and CDR2 sequences are MNHEY and SVGEGT. V lost 6 bases to trimming and J lost 0 bases, with 14 bases between them. The CDR3 protein is CASSPTRISNTGELFF. The CDR3 DNA reads TGTGCCAGCAGCCCGACTAGGATCTCGAACACCGGGGAGCTGTTTTTT.

The chain uses TRBV5-1 and TRBJ2-3; 9 bases agree with TRBD1. The CDR3 is made up of 16 amino acids. The V gene's germline CDR1 is SGHRS and CDR2 YFSETQ. V was pared by 3 bases and J by 5 bases, with 10 bases of the junction left unmatched. The CDR3 region has the DNA TGCGCCAGCAGCTCGGAGATAGGGACAGGGATAGATACGCAGTATTTT. Translation: CASSSEIGTGIDTQYF.

This clonotype has a count of ten or more. The chain uses TRBV5-1 and TRBJ1-4; no firm D call. Per the germline V gene, CDR1 is SGHRS and CDR2 is YFSETQ. The CDR3 extends over 14 amino acids. Trimming pared 4 bases from V and 7 bases from J, leaving 14 bases between. In DNA form, the CDR3 reads TGCGCCAGCAGCCTGGAGGGTGGTGGTGAAAAACTGTTTTTT. Amino acids: CASSLEGGGEKLFF.

In its sample, this clonotype was seen a few times. V is TRBV13 and J is TRBJ1-4; the D is unclear. CDR3 length equals 15 residues. Germline CDR1 and CDR2: PRHDT and FYEKMQ (reference sequence). Trimming took off 3 bases at V and 0 bases at J, with 8 bases between the two ends. The CDR3 sequence: CASSFKIATNEKLFF. The CDR3, as DNA: TGTGCCAGCAGCTTTAAAATAGCAACTAATGAAAAACTGTTTTTT.

The chain links TRBV14 to TRBJ2-2; 11 bases map to TRBD1. V lost 9 bases to trimming and J lost 5 bases; unmatched junction nucleotides: 11. This CDR3 has 16 amino acids. Germline loops: CDR1 SGHDN, CDR2 FVKESK. Here the CDR3 DNA reads TGTGCCAGTCGTAGGACAGGGGGCGTTTCGACCGGGGAGCTGTTTTTT. Residues: CASRRTGGVSTGELFF.

This clonotype was observed a few times. The V call is TRBV4-2, the J call TRBJ2-1; 7 positions match TRBD2. Germline V CDR1 and CDR2: LGHNA, YNFKEQ. Unmatched junction bases numbered 6, after V lost 1 base and J lost 0 bases. This CDR3 region has 17 residues. CDR3 nucleotides: TGTGCCAGCAGCCAAGTTAGCGGGCTTTACTCCTACAATGAGCAGTTCTTC. It codes for CASSQVSGLYSYNEQFF.

About this clonotype itself: Its ends do not fully match the called genes, so a read error is possible. The rearrangement uses TRBV7-7 and TRBJ2-2; 9 bases map to TRBD1. Germline CDR1 SSHAT, CDR2 FNYEAQ (reference sequence). This CDR3 is 14 amino acids long. CDR3 coding DNA: TGTGCTAGCAGCTCGGGACAGGGTGTCGGGGAGCTGTTTTTT. Translated, it gives CASSSGQGVGELFF.

J is TRBJ2-1 and V is TRBV4-3, with 14 bases aligning to TRBD2. Germline CDR1 and CDR2: LGHNA and YSLEER. The CDR3 consists of 19 residues. The trim removed 2 bases at V and 4 bases at J, leaving 10 bases unmatched. The CDR3 DNA sequence: TGCGCCAGCAGCCAATCTGGACTAGCGGGGGGAGCCCTTTACAATGAGCAGTTCTTC. Its protein product is CASSQSGLAGGALYNEQFF.

This clonotype was observed a few times. The chain couples TRBV7-9 to TRBJ1-4; D unclear. CDR1 and CDR2 (germline): SEHNR, FQNEAQ (reference sequence). This CDR3 contains 13 residues. Trimming shortened V by 2 bases and J by 5 bases, and 6 bases separated the two germline ends. The CDR3 here is CASSLNGNEKLFF. The DNA of the CDR3 is TGTGCCAGCAGCTTAAACGGGAATGAAAAACTGTTTTTT.

The chain is built from TRBV18 and TRBJ2-7; no clear D. Trimming cost V 0 bases and J 0 bases, with 6 bases left between them. The CDR3 loop spans 14 amino acids. The germline gives CDR1 KGHSH, CDR2 LQKENI. In DNA, the CDR3 is TGTGCCAGCTCACCACCGGCAGACTCCTACGAGCAGTACTTC. Protein: CASSPPADSYEQYF. The whole variable domain, filled in from reference TRBV18 and TRBJ2-7, reads NAGVMQNPRHLVRRRGQEARLRCSPMKGHSHVYWYRQLPEEGLKFMVYLQKENIIDESGMPKERFSAEFPKEGPSILRIQQVVRGDSAAYFCASSPPADSYEQYFGPGTRLTVT.

This clonotype was seen repeatedly, ten times or more. J is TRBJ1-1 and V is TRBV20-1; D is undetermined. CDR1 DFQATT and CDR2 SNEGSKA come from the germline V gene (reference sequence). The CDR3 has 12 amino acids. Trimming took off 4 bases at V and 6 bases at J, with 12 bases between the two ends. The CDR3 nucleotides are TGCAGTGCTATCCCGACGTCCTCTGAAGCTTTCTTT. The encoded protein is CSAIPTSSEAFF.

J is TRBJ2-3 and V is TRBV7-6, with D unclear. This CDR3 contains 15 residues. In germline, CDR1 is SGHVS, CDR2 FNYEAQ. V lost 1 base and J 1 base, leaving 9 bases between the germline ends. The CDR3 reads CASSLGTIGTDTQYF. The CDR3 DNA follows: TGTGCCAGCAGCTTAGGTACAATCGGCACAGATACGCAGTATTTT.

This clonotype has just a few counts. V is TRBV5-5 and J is TRBJ2-1, with a tentative D call TRBD1 (6 bases). Germline CDR1 reads SGHKS; CDR2 reads YYEKEE (reference sequence). This CDR3 has 14 residues. The V end lost 0 bases, the J end lost 8 bases, and 12 bases lay between the germline ends. The CDR3 DNA reads as TGTGCCAGCAGCTTGGCAGGGGACCGGGATGAGCAGTTCTTC. This encodes CASSLAGDRDEQFF.